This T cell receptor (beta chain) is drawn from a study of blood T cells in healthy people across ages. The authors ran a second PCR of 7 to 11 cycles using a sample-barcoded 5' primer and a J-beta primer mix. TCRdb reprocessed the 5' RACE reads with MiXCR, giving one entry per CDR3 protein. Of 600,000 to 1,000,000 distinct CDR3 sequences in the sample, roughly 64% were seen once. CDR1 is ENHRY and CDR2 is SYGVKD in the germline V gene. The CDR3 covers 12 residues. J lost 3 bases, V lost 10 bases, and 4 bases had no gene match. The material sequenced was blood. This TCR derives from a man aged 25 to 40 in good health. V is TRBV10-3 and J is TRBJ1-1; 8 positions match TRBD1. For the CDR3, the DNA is TGTGCCACAGAGGACAGGGACACTGAAGCTTTCTTT. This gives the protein CATEDRDTEAFF.